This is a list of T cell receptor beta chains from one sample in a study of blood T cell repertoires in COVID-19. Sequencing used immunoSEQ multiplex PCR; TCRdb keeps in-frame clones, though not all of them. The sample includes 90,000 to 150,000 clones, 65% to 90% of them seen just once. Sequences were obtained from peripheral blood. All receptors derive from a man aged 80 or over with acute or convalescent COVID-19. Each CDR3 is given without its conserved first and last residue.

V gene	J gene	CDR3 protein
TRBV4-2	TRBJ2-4	ASSSQRGGLTKNIQY
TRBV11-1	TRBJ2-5	ASSLGAGQETQY
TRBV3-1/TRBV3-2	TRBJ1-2	ASTSGYGYT
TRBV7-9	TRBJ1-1	ASSIQGTNTEAF
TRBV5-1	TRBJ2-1	ASGSGDGGDEQF
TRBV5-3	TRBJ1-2	ARSLLGALVYGYT
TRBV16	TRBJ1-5	ASSLGTGANQPQH
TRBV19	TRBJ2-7	ASSMRGQTPYEQY
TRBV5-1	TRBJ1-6	ASSLRGDTNSPLH
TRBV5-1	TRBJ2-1	ASSLVSGSNEQF
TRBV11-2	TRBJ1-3	ASSLQVAGNTIY
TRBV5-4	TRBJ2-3	ASSSVGGGTDTQY
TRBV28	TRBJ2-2	ASKEGYRTANTGELF
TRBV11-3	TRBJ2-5	ASSTRTSGRAETQY
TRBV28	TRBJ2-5	ASRHGTGAETQY
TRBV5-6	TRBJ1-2	ASSPVLNYGYT
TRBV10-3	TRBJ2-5	AINQDLASETQY
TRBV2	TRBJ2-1	ASRQHDEQF
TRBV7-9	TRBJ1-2	ASSRTGVGWGYT
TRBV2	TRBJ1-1	ASIRDSNTEAF
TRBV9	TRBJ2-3	ASSVDVTRGSDTQY
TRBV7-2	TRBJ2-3	ASSLGSSGFTDTQY
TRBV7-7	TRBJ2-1	ASSLAWGARNEQF
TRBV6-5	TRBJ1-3	ASSYAQLSGGNTIY
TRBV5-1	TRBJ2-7	ASSLGSGWISYEQY
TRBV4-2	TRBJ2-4	ASSQEAGGEKLAKNIQY
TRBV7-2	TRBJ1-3	ASSQRTGSGNTIY
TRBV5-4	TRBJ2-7	ASSLGGPPYEQY
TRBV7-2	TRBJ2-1	ASSFRSGYEQF
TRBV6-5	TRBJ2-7	ASSYSAGGPYEQY
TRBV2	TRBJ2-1	ASVSGYSYNEQF
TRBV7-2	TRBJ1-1	ASSSQGRFRAF
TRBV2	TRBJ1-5	ASSPRQGHQPQH
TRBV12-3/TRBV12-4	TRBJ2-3	ASSPSYTDTQY